This entry lists 12 T cell receptor beta chains sequenced from one sample in a study of Graves' ophthalmopathy and Graves' hyperthyroidism (dated by TCRdb to about 2018). Sequencing was carried out with an Illumina HiSeq 2000. For repertoire sequencing, TCR beta CDR3 regions were amplified from RNA transcripts. The first round of RT-PCR was done with HTBI primers and the Qiagen OneStep RT-PCR kit, and was followed by a second round of multiplex PCR, then size selection and purification. TCRdb reprocessed the public reads (quality trimming at Q25 with fastp, clone calling with MiXCR) and kept in-frame beta chains. A single entry per CDR3 protein holds the most common genes and DNA from its merged rows. The sample table shows approximately 380,000 distinct CDR3 sequences, and roughly 20% are seen once. Roughly 3% of the sample is in the top ten clones. Material: peripheral blood. These receptors all come from a woman under 30 with stable Graves' hyperthyroidism. Donor details come from another sample of the same person, matched by shared clones.

This clonotype was picked up many times. This chain joins TRBV29-1 and TRBJ1-2, with D uncertain. Trimming removed 5 bases from V and 10 bases from J, with 14 bases in between. CDR1 and CDR2 from the germline V gene are SQVTM and ANQGSEA. The CDR3 is 11 residues long. CDR3: CSVQVGYTYTF. In DNA, the CDR3 is TGCAGCGTTCAGGTCGGATACACCTACACCTTC.

This clonotype has a count of ten or more. V usage is TRBV20-1 and J usage is TRBJ2-4; 11 positions agree with TRBD1. This CDR3 spans 15 amino acids. Germline values: CDR1 DFQATT, CDR2 SNEGSKA (reference sequence). J lost 7 bases, V lost 4 bases, and 9 bases had no gene match. The CDR3 sequence: CSAIRTGGVRNIQYF. Here the CDR3 DNA reads TGCAGTGCTATTAGGACAGGGGGCGTAAGGAACATTCAGTACTTC.

This clonotype was found many times. This chain joins TRBV20-1 and TRBJ2-7, with D tentatively TRBD1 (5 bases). V lost 3 bases and J 6 bases, leaving 15 bases between the germline ends. This CDR3 has 13 amino acids. CDR1 is DFQATT and CDR2 is SNEGSKA in the germline V gene (reference sequence). In nucleotides, the CDR3 is TGCAGTGCTAGTGTGGCAGGGCCGTTCGAGCAGTACTTC. Protein sequence: CSASVAGPFEQYF.

The table lists this clonotype with many counts. The chain is built from TRBV7-9 and TRBJ2-5; D is unresolved. V lost 5 bases to trimming and J lost 1 base, with 11 bases between them. The germline V gene has CDR1 SEHNR and CDR2 FQNEAQ (reference sequence). This CDR3 has 14 residues. The CDR3 region is CASSPRATQETQYF. The CDR3 DNA sequence: TGTGCCAGCAGCCCAAGGGCCACCCAAGAGACCCAGTACTTC.

The sample holds many counts of this clonotype. The V call is TRBV5-1, the J call TRBJ2-5; the match to TRBD2 covers 8 bases. The CDR3 runs 15 residues. The junction had 13 bases not matched to a gene; V was cut back by 7 bases and J by 5 bases. Germline CDR1 is SGHRS and CDR2 is YFSETQ. In nucleotides, the CDR3 is TGCGCCAGCCTGGCTTCGGTAGCGGGAATCGAGACCCAGTACTTC. Translation gives CASLASVAGIETQYF.

This clonotype was seen repeatedly, ten times or more. This chain connects TRBV12-3 or TRBV12-4 to TRBJ1-5, with D maybe TRBD1 (6 bases). Trimming took off 2 bases at V and 4 bases at J, with 9 bases between the two ends. The CDR3 is 14 amino acids. The CDR3 nucleotides are TGTGCCAGCAGTTTATCGACAGGTAATCAGCCCCAGCATTTT. Translation: CASSLSTGNQPQHF.

This clonotype appeared many times. This rearrangement joins TRBV6-5 to TRBJ1-6, with D unresolved. The CDR3 is 15 residues long. CDR1 and CDR2 from the germline V gene are MNHEY and SVGAGI. V was clipped by 4 bases and J by 1 base, with 8 bases between them. In nucleotides, the CDR3 is TGTGCCAGCAGTTTTGACGGGTCCTATAATTCACCCCTCCACTTT. Its protein is CASSFDGSYNSPLHF.

This clonotype was counted at least ten times. V gene TRBV27 combines with J gene TRBJ1-1; D is undetermined. Per the germline V gene, CDR1 is MNHEY and CDR2 is SMNVEV (reference sequence). This CDR3 spans 13 amino acids. V was pared by 5 bases and J by 3 bases, with 10 bases between. The CDR3 sequence: CASSLLWYTEAFF. In DNA form, the CDR3 reads TGTGCCAGCAGTCTGCTCTGGTACACTGAAGCTTTCTTT.

This chain links TRBV7-2 with TRBJ2-5; weak D call: TRBD2 (7 bases). CDR1 and CDR2 (germline): SGHTA, FQGNSA. V shed 5 bases and J shed 5 bases, with 15 bases lying between them. This CDR3 is 14 amino acids long. The CDR3 reads CASSAGGGRETQYF. The CDR3 region has the DNA TGTGCCAGCAGCGCTGGGGGGGGGCGGGAGACCCAGTACTTC.

This clonotype was detected many times. The chain couples TRBV7-8 to TRBJ2-2; possible D gene TRBD1, 6 bases. V was trimmed by 6 bases and J by 6 bases, leaving 14 bases between them. CDR1 is SGHVS and CDR2 is FQNEAQ in the germline V gene. The CDR3 extends over 14 amino acids. The CDR3 spells CASRRNRVAGELFF. The CDR3 DNA sequence: TGTGCCAGCAGGAGGAACAGGGTTGCCGGGGAGCTGTTTTTT.

At least ten counts were recorded for this clonotype. V is TRBV6-2 or TRBV6-3 and J is TRBJ2-2, with TRBD2 matching 11 bases. Germline-derived CDR1 and CDR2 are MNHEY and SVGEGT. The CDR3 runs 18 residues. V was pared by 2 bases and J by 4 bases, with 9 bases of the junction left unmatched. CDR3 in amino acids: CASSYGTSGLGGTGELFF. Written as DNA, the CDR3 is TGTGCCAGCAGTTACGGGACTAGCGGTTTGGGAGGCACCGGGGAGCTGTTTTTT.

The sample holds many counts of this clonotype. This chain's CDR3 is CASSLAGQGAKNYGYTF. Written as DNA, the CDR3 is TGTGCCAGCAGCTTAGCCGGACAGGGGGCGAAAAACTATGGCTACACCTTC. The J gene is TRBJ1-2, the V gene TRBV7-2, with 11 bases lining up with TRBD1. The V and J ends lost 0 bases and 2 bases, in that order; junction bases with no gene match: 5. The CDR3 runs 17 residues. CDR1 is SGHTA and CDR2 is FQGNSA in the germline V gene.